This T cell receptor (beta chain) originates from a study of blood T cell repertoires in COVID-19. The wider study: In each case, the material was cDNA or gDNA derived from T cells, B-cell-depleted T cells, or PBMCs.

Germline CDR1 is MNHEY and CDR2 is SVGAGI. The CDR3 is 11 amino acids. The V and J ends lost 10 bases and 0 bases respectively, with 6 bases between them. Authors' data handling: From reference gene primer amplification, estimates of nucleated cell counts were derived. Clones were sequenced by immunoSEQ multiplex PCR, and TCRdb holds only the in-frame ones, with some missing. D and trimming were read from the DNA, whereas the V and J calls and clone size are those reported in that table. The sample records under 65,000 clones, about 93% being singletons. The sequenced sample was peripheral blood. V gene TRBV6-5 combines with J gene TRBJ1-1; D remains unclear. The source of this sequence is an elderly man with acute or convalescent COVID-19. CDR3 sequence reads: CATSVNTEAFF. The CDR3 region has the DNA TGTGCCACCTCGGTGAACACTGAAGCTTTCTTT.